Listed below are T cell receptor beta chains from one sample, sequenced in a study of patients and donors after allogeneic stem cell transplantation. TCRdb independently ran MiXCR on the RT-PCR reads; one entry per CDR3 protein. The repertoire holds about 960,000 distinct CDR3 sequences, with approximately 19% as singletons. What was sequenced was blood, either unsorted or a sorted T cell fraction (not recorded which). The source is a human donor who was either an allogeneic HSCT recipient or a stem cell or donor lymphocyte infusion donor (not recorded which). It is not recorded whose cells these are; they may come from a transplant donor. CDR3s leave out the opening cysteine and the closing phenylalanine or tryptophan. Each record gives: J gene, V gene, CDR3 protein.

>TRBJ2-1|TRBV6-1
ASSKGLAELAEQF
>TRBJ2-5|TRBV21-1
ASSKAGRSETQY
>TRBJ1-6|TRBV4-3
ASSQVGRTGRSPLH
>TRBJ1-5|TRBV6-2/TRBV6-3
ASRKGGPGNQPQH
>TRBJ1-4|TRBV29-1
SVPMRTHRTTNEKLF
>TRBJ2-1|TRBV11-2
ASSLKMGGSEQF
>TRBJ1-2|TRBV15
ATSRDRVRAGHGYT
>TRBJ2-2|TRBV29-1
SVTSGSSSGELF
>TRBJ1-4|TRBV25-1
ASSDGTWENEKLF
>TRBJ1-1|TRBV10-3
AIRDRGTEAF
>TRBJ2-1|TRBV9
ASTTDVGSSYNEQF
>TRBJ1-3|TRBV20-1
SAKDRRSSGNTIY
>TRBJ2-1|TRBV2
ASLPAGTGLFNEQF
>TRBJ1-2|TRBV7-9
ASSAKNKGRNYGYT
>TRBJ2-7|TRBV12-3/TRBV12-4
ASSSSERYEQY
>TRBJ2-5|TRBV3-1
ASSPRGAGEKTQY
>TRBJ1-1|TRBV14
ASSQFLDRVGTEAF
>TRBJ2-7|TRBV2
ASSEALLAGEQY
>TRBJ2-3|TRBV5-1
ASSSDIQGGTDTQY
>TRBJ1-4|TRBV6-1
ASRGQGTNEKLF
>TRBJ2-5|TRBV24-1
ATEDRAKTQY
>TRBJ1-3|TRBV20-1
SASGVGGPGNTIY
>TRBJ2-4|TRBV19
ASRGPGDIQY
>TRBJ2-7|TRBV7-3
AHDRLGVQY
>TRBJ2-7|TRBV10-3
AIATRDRIAEQY
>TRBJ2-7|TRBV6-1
ASSVSSPGTYEQY
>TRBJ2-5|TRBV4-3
ASSQDLPATQY
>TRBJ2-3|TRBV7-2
ASSSLGLAGGADTQY